This T cell receptor beta chain was found in a study of shared clonotypes between healthy human individuals. Per the study methods: Owing to the provision of junction-only sequences devoid of quality scores by immunoSEQ, filtering differed. The repertoire was sequenced with immunoSEQ multiplex PCR; TCRdb's copy has only in-frame clones and lacks some. V, J and clone size reflect that table, while D and trimming were determined from the DNA. The profile shows about 2.1 million clones, 93% of them singletons. As defined, naive CD8 cells were CD45RO-negative and positively selected for CCR7, with terminally differentiated effector memory CD45RA+ cells excluded. CDR1 and CDR2 from the germline V gene are ENHRY and SYGVKD. The V and J ends lost 6 bases and 7 bases, in that order; junction bases with no gene match: 8. This CDR3 region has 13 residues.

This sequence was found in a man younger than 35 in good health. Some clones in this sample may be carry-over from other donors' samples. The chain joins TRBV10-3 to TRBJ1-1, with 7 bases lining up with TRBD1. Material for sequencing was naive CD8+ T cells from PBMCs. As DNA, the CDR3 is TGTGCCATCAGGCAATCAGGGGGGGGTGAAGCTTTCTTT. This codes for CAIRQSGGGEAFF.